By proportion, the clone carrying this T cell receptor (beta chain) is medium-sized. This specimen belongs to a study of T cells in Graves' hyperthyroidism and ophthalmopathy. Whole-study context: Any treatment followed the collection of peripheral blood at initial diagnosis.

J gave up 1 base and V 5 bases, and 7 bases lay outside the gene matches. The CDR3 consists of 15 residues. CDR1 and CDR2 from the germline V gene are SGHTA and FQGNSA. TCR beta CDR3 regions were amplified from RNA. First-round RT-PCR of the TCR CDR3 relied on the HTBI primer set. TCRdb itself ran the multiplex PCR reads through MiXCR, one entry per CDR3 protein. The table records a few hundred thousand distinct CDR3 sequences, 20% of them present only once. The V gene is TRBV7-2, the J gene TRBJ1-1, with TRBD1 matching over 7 bases. The sequenced sample consisted of blood. This receptor was identified in a man aged 18-30 years with Graves' hyperthyroidism. DNA for the CDR3: TGTGCCAGCAGCCGGGAACAGGGGAGGAACACTGAAGCTTTCTTT. It yields the protein CASSREQGRNTEAFF. The complete variable domain, with remaining parts taken from reference TRBV7-2 and TRBJ1-1, reads GAGVSQSPSNKVTEKGKDVELRCDPISGHTALYWYRQSLGQGLEFLIYFQGNSAPDKSGLPSDRFSAERTGGSVSTLTIQRTQQEDSAVYLCASSREQGRNTEAFFGQGTRLTVV.